These T cell receptor beta chains were read from a single sample in a study of OX40 agonist ivuxolimab in advanced cancers. Some clones are missing from TCRdb's copy, which holds only in-frame ones; the method was immunoSEQ multiplex PCR. There are 85,000 to 130,000 clones in the sample; about nine tenths occur only once, and about 0.29% lies in the top ten. The sequencing used CD4+ or CD8+ T cells sorted from blood, collected in a trial of the OX40 agonist ivuxolimab. The receptors shown here come from an adult with an advanced solid tumor such as melanoma, head and neck, liver or kidney cancer. Each CDR3 is given with its conserved first and last residue. The D gene is left open where the match is weak. The listing skips clone size in some rows; elsewhere it reads once, few, many or a size class.

TRBJ2-7,TRBV19,NA,once,TGTGCCAGTAGTACGTCGGCCGCGGGCAGCTACGAGCAGTACTTC,CASSTSAAGSYEQYF
TRBJ2-1,TRBV2,NA,NA,TGTGCCAGCAGGGGTGGAGTAGTAGACAATGAGCAGTTCTTC,CASRGGVVDNEQFF
TRBJ2-5,TRBV11-2,NA,once,TGTGCCAGCAGCTTAGGAGTCTCTAACCAAGAGACCCAGTACTTC,CASSLGVSNQETQYF
TRBJ1-6,TRBV2,TRBD1,NA,TGTGCCAGCAGTGAACGGGACAGGGTTTCACCCCTCCACTTT,CASSERDRVSPLHF
TRBJ2-7,TRBV6-5,TRBD2,NA,TGTGCCAGCAGTTACTCGATTTCTAGCGGGAGCGGCGAGCAGTACTTC,CASSYSISSGSGEQYF
TRBJ2-7,TRBV7-2,NA,NA,TGTGCCAGCAGCTTAGTATCTGGGCCCTACGAGCAGTACTTC,CASSLVSGPYEQYF
TRBJ1-1,TRBV7-8,NA,NA,TGTGCCAGCACTCCCGGCCTCATCTCGAAAGGTGAAGCTTTCTTT,CASTPGLISKGEAFF
TRBJ2-7,TRBV15,NA,NA,TGTGCCACCAGCGGAACAGGGCGGCGTTCCTACGAGCAGTACTTC,CATSGTGRRSYEQYF
TRBJ2-7,TRBV30,NA,NA,TGTGCCTGGAGTGTATTCGGGGTCGGCGAGCAGTACTTC,CAWSVFGVGEQYF
TRBJ2-7,TRBV6-5,TRBD2,NA,TGTGCCAGCAGTTCTAGCGGGGCCTACGGCGAGCAGTACTTC,CASSSSGAYGEQYF
TRBJ2-7,TRBV4-1,TRBD1,NA,TGCGCCAGCAGCCAAGAACGGGGACAGGGAATATACGAGCAGTACTTC,CASSQERGQGIYEQYF
TRBJ2-5,TRBV19,NA,NA,TGTGCCAGTAGTACCCTGGGCAGCCGCCAAGAGACCCAGTACTTC,CASSTLGSRQETQYF
TRBJ2-7,TRBV27,NA,once,TGTGCCAGCAGTTCCACCGGGATCAAACTTTCCTACGAGCAGTACTTC,CASSSTGIKLSYEQYF
TRBJ2-1,TRBV5-1,NA,NA,TGCGCCAGCAGCTTTCCAGGTAATGAGCAGTTCTTC,CASSFPGNEQFF
TRBJ2-7,TRBV20-1,NA,NA,TGCAGTGCCCGCCGCGGCTACGAGCAGTACTTC,CSARRGYEQYF
TRBJ2-1,TRBV7-8,TRBD2,NA,TGTGCCAGCACCCTCGCAGGCCTAGCGGGAGTGGTTGAGCAGTTCTTC,CASTLAGLAGVVEQFF